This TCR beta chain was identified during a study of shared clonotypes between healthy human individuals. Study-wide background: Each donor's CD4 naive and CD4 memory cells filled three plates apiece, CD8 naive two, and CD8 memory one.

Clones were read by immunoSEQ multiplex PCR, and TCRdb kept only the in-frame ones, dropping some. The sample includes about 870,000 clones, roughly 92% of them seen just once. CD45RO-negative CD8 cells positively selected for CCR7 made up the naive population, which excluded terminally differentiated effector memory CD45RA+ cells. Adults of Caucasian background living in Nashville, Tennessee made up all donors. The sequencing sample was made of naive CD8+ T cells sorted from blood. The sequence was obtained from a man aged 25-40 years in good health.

The CDR3 loop reads CASSLSLAGGSYEQYF. CDR3 nucleotide sequence: TGCGCCAGCAGCCTCTCACTAGCGGGAGGCTCCTACGAGCAGTACTTC. The chain links TRBV4-1 to TRBJ2-7; 12 positions match TRBD2. V was pared by 4 bases and J by 0 bases, with 4 bases of the junction left unmatched. Germline assignment: CDR1 MGHRA and CDR2 YSYEKL. CDR3 length: 16 residues.